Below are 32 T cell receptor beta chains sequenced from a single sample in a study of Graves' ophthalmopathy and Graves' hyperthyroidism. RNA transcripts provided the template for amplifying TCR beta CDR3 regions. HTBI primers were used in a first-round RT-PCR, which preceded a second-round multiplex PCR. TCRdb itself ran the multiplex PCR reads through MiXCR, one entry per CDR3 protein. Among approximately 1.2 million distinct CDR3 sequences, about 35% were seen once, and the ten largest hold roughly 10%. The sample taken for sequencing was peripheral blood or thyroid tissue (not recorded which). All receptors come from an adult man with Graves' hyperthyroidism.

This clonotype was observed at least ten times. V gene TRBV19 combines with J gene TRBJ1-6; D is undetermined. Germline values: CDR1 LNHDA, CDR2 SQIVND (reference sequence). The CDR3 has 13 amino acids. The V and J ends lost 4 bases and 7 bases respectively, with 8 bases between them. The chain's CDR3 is CASSKDGNSPLHF. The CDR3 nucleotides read TGTGCCAGTAGTAAAGACGGAAATTCACCCCTCCACTTT.

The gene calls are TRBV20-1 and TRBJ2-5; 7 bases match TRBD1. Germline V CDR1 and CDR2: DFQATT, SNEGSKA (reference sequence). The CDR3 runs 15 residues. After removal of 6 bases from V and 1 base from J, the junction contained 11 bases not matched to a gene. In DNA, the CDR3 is TGCAGTGCCCGCGAACCAGGGGGATCCCAAGAGACCCAGTACTTC. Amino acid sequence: CSAREPGGSQETQYF.

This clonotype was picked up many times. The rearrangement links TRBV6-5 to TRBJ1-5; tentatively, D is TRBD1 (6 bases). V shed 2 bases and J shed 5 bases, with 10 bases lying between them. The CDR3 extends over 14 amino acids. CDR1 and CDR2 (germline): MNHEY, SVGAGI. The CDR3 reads CASSYPQGYQPQHF. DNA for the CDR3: TGTGCCAGCAGTTACCCACAGGGTTATCAGCCCCAGCATTTT.

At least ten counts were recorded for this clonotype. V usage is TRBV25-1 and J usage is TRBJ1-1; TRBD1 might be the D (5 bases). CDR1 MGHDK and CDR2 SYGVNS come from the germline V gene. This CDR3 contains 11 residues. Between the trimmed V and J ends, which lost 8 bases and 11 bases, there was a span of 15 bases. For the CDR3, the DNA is TGTGCCAGCTTGGGGGGAACGAACGCTTTCTTT. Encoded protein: CASLGGTNAFF.

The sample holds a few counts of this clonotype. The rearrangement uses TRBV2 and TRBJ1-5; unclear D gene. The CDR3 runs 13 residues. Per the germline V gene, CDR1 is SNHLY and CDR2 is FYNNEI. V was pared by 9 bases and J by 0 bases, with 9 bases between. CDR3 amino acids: CASRLYSNQPQHF. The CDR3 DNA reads TGTGCCAGTAGACTTTATAGCAATCAGCCCCAGCATTTT.

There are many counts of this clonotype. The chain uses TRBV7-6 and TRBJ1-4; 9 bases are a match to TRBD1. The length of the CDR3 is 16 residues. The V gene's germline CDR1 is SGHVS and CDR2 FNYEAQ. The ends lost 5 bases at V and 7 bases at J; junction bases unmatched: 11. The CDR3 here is CASSPATSTGGEKLFF. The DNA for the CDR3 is TGTGCCAGCAGCCCCGCGACCTCGACAGGGGGTGAAAAACTGTTTTTT.

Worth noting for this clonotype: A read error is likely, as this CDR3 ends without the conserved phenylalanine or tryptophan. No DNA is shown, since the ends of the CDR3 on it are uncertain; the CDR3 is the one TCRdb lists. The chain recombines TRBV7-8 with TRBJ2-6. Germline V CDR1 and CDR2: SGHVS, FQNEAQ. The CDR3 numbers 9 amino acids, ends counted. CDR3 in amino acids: CASSLVGMT.

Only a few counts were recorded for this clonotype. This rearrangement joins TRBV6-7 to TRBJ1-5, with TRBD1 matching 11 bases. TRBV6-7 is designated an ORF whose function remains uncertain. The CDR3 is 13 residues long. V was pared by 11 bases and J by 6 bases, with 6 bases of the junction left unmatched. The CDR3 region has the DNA TGTGCCGGAGGACAGGGGGCGATTCAGCCCCAGCATTTT. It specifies CAGGQGAIQPQHF.

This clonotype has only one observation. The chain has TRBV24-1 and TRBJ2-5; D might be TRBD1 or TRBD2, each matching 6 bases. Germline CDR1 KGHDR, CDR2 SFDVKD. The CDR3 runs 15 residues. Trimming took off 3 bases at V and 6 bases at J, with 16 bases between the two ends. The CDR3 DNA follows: TGTGCCACCAGTGATAGGGGGGCAGGGATACAGACCCAGTACTTC. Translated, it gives CATSDRGAGIQTQYF.

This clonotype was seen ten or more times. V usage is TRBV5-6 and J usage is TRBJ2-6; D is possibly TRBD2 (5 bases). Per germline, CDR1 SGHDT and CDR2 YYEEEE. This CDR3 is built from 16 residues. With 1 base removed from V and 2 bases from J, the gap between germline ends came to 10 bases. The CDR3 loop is CASSLLPGTGANVLTF. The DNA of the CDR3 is TGTGCCAGCAGCTTGCTTCCGGGGACTGGGGCCAACGTCCTGACTTTC. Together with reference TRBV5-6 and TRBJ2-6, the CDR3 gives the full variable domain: DAGVTQSPTHLIKTRGQQVTLRCSPKSGHDTVSWYQQALGQGPQFIFQYYEEEERQRGNFPDRFSGHQFPNYSSELNVNALLLGDSALYLCASSLLPGTGANVLTFGAGSRLTVL.

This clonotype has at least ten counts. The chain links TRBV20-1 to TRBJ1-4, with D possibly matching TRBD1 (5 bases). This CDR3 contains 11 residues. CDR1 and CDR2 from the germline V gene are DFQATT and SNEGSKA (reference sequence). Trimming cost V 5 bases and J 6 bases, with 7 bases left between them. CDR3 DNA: TGCAGTGCTCGGGGGGATGAAAAACTGTTTTTT. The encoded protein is CSARGDEKLFF.

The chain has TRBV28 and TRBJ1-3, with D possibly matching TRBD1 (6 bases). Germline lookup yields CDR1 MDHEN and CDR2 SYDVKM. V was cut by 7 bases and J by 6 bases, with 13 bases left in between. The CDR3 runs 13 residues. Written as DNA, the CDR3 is TGTGCCAGCACTCACAGGGAGACAAACACCATATATTTT. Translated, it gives CASTHRETNTIYF.

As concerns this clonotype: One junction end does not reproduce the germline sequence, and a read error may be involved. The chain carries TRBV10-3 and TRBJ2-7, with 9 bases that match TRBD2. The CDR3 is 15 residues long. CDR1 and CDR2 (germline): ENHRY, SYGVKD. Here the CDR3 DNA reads TGTGCCAGCAGTTTCGCTAGCGGGGTGACCTACGAGCAGTACTTC. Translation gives CASSFASGVTYEQYF.

The CDR3 coding sequence is TGTGCCAGCAAATTTAGGACTAGCCAGACTTGGACCCAGTACTTC. This gives the protein CASKFRTSQTWTQYF. V usage is TRBV6-2 or TRBV6-3 and J usage is TRBJ2-5, with 8 bases fitting TRBD2. Germline-derived CDR1 and CDR2 are MNHEY and SVGEGT. The CDR3 length is 15 residues. The V and J ends lost 7 bases and 7 bases, in that order; junction bases with no gene match: 14.

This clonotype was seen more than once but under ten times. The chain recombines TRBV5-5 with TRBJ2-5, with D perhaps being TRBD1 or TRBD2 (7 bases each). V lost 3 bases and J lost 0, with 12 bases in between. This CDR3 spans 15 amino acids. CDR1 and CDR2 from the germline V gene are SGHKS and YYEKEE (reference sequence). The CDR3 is CASSSQGGDQETQYF. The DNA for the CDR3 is TGTGCCAGCAGCTCCCAGGGGGGGGACCAAGAGACCCAGTACTTC.

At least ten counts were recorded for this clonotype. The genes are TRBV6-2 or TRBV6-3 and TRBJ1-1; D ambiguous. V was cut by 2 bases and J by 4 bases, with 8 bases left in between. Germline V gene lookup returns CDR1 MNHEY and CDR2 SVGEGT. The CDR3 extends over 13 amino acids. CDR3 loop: CASSYRHLTEAFF. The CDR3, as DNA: TGTGCCAGCAGTTACCGCCATCTCACTGAAGCTTTCTTT.

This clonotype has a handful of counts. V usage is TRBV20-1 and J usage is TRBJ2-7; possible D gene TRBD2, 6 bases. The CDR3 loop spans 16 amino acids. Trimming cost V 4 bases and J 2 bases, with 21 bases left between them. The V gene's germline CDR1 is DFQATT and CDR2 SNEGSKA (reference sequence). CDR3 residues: CSAIIPGLSTTYEQYF. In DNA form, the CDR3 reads TGCAGTGCTATAATCCCGGGACTTTCAACGACCTACGAGCAGTACTTC.

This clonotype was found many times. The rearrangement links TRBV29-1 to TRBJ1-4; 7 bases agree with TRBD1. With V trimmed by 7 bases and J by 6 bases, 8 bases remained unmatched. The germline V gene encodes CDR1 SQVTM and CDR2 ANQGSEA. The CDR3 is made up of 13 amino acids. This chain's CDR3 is CSAAVQGDEKLFF. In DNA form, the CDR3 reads TGCAGCGCCGCGGTTCAGGGGGATGAAAAACTGTTTTTT.

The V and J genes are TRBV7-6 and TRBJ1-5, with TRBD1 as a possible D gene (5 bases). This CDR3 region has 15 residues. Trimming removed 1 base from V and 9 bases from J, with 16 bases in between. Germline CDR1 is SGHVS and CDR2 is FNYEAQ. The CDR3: CASSLGPGYGWPQHF. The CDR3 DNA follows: TGTGCCAGCAGCTTAGGACCAGGGTATGGATGGCCCCAGCATTTT.

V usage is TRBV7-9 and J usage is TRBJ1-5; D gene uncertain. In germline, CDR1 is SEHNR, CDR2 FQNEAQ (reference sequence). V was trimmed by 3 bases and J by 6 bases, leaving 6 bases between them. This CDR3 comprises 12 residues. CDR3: CASSFTRQPQHF. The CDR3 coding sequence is TGTGCCAGCAGCTTTACACGTCAGCCCCAGCATTTT.

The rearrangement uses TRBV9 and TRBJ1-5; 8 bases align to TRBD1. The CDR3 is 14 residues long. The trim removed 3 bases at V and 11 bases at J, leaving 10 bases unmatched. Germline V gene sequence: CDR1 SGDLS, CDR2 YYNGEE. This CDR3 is CASSGQGRQETQHF. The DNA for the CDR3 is TGTGCCAGCAGCGGACAGGGGCGACAAGAGACCCAGCATTTT.

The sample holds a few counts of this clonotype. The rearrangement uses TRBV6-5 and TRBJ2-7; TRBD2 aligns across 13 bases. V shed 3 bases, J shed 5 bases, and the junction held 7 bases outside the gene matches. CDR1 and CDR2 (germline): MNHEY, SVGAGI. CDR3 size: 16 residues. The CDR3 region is CASSYRRTSGSNEQYF. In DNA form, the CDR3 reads TGTGCCAGCAGTTATCGACGGACTAGCGGGAGTAACGAGCAGTACTTC.

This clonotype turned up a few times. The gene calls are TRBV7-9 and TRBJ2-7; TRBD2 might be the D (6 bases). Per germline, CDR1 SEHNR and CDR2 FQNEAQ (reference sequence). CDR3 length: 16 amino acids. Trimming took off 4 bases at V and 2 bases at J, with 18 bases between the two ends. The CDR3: CASSSPRDSVPYEQYF. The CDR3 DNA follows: TGTGCCAGCAGCTCGCCCCGGGACTCGGTGCCCTACGAGCAGTACTTC.

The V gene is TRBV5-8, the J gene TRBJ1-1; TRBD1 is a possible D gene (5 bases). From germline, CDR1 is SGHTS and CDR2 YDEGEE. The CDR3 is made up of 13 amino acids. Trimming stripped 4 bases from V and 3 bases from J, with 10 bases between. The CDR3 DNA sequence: TGTGCCAGCAGCCAAGGGGTGTACACTGAAGCTTTCTTT. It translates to CASSQGVYTEAFF.

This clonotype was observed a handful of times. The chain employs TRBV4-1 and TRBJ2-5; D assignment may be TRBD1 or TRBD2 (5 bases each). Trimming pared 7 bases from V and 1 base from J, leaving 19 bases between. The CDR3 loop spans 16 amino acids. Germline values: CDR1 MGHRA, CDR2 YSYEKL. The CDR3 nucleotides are TGCGCCAGCAAGCCCACGCCCACGGGGACCCAAGAGACCCAGTACTTC. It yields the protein CASKPTPTGTQETQYF.

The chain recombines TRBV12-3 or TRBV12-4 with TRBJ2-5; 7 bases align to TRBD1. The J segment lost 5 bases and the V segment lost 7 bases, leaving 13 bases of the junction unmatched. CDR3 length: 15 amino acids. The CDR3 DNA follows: TGTGCCAGCACCCAGAACCAGGGGGTCGGGGAGACCCAGTACTTC. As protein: CASTQNQGVGETQYF.

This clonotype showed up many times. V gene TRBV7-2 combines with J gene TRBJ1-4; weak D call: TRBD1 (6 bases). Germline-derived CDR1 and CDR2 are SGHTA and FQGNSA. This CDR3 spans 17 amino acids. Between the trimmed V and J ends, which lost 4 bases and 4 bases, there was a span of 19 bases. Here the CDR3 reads CASSSSWSGTYNEKLFF. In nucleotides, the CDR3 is TGTGCCAGCAGCTCCTCATGGTCGGGGACATATAATGAAAAACTGTTTTTT.

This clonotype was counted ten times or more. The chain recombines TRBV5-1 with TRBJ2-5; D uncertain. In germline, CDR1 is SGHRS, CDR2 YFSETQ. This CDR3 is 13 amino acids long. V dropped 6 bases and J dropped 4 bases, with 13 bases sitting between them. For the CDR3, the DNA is TGCGCCAGCACCCGTCCTGGCGGAGAGACCCAGTACTTC. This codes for CASTRPGGETQYF.

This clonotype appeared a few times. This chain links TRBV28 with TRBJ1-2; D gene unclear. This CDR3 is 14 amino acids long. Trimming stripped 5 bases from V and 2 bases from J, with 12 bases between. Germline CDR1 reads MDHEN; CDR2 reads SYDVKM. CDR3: CASSEALQNYGYTF. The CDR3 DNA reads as TGTGCCAGCAGTGAAGCGCTACAGAACTATGGCTACACCTTC.

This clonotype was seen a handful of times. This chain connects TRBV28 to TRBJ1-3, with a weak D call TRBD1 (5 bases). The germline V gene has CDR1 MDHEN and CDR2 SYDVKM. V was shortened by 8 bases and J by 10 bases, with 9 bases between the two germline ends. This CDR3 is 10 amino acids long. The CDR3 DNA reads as TGTGCCAGCGGGGGGGGGACCATATATTTT. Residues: CASGGGTIYF.

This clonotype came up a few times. CDR3 in amino acids: CASSLGGTTEAFF. The CDR3 DNA sequence: TGTGCCAGCAGCTTAGGAGGGACTACTGAAGCTTTCTTT. The chain carries TRBV7-9 and TRBJ1-1; maybe TRBD1 (5 bases). Per germline, CDR1 SEHNR and CDR2 FQNEAQ (reference sequence). This CDR3 is 13 amino acids long. Trimming removed 1 base at V and 5 bases at J, with 8 bases between.

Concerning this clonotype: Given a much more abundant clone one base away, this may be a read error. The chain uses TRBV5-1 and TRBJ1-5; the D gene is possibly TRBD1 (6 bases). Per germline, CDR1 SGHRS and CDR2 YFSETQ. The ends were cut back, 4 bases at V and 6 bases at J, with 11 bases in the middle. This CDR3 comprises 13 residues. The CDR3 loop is CASSASTGQPQHF. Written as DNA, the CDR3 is TGCGCCAGCAGCGCTTCGACAGGTCAGCCCCAGCATTTT. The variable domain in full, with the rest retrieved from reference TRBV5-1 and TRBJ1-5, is KAGVTQTPRYLIKTRGQQVTLSCSPISGHRSVSWYQQTPGQGLQFLFEYFSETQRNKGNFPGRFSGRQFSNSRSEMNVSTLELGDSALYLCASSASTGQPQHFGDGTRLSIL.